The clone carrying this T cell receptor beta chain was found once. The antigen is undetermined. This entry is derived from a study of OX40 agonist ivuxolimab in advanced cancers. For the study at large: An agonistic human IgG2 monoclonal antibody against OX40 (CD134) was given. Overall study results and limits: The study found that CD8+ T cells averaged more expanded clones than CD4+.

V was shortened by 5 bases and J by 4 bases, with 15 bases between the two germline ends. Germline CDR1 and CDR2: MNHEY and SMNVEV (reference sequence). The CDR3 has 14 residues. The protocol was immunoSEQ multiplex PCR, while the TCRdb copy is restricted to in-frame clones and leaves out a portion. The sample has over 20,000 clones, approximately 85% seen once. The specimen comprised CD4+ or CD8+ T cells sorted from blood, sampled in a trial of the OX40 agonist ivuxolimab. The chain combines TRBV27 with TRBJ2-7; D perhaps matches TRBD1 (8 bases). The sequence was collected from an adult with an advanced solid tumor such as melanoma, head and neck, liver or kidney cancer. The DNA for the CDR3 is TGTGCCAGCAGTATATACAGGGGGGGGTACGAGCAGTACTTC. This gives the protein CASSIYRGGYEQYF.